This T cell receptor beta chain was identified during a study of T cell clones after liver transplantation. For the study at large: TCRbeta sequencing after a pre-transplant mixed lymphocyte reaction identified graft-donor-reactive clones, later tracked in post-transplant blood.

The repertoire was sequenced with immunoSEQ multiplex PCR; TCRdb's copy has only in-frame clones and lacks some. The table records around 76,000 clones, about four fifths of them present only once. CDR1 and CDR2 from the germline V gene are SGHAT and FQNNGV. This CDR3 comprises 14 residues. The V segment lost 5 bases and the J segment 6 bases; nucleotides outside the gene matches: 5. This specimen consisted of CD4+ T cells from blood, obtained 12 months after liver transplant. The rearrangement joins TRBV11-2 to TRBJ2-7; 12 bases agree with TRBD1. The receptor was isolated from a human patient who received a liver transplant. Some T cells may possibly be graft donor cells. The CDR3 loop reads CASSAGTGGIEQYF. CDR3 coding DNA: TGTGCCAGCAGCGCTGGGACAGGGGGCATCGAGCAGTACTTC.